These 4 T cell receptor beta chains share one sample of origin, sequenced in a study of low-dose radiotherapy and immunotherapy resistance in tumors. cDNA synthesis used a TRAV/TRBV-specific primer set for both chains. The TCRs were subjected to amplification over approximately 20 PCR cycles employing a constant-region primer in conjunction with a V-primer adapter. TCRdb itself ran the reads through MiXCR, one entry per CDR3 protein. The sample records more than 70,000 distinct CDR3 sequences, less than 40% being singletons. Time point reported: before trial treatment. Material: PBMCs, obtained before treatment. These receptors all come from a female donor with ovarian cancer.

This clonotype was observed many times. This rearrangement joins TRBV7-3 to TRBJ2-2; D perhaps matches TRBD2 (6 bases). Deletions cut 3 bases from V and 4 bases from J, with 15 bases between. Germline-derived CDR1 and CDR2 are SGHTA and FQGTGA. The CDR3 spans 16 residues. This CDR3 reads CASSFGLVGGTGELFF. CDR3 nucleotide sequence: TGTGCCAGCAGCTTCGGGCTGGTGGGGGGCACCGGGGAGCTGTTTTTT.

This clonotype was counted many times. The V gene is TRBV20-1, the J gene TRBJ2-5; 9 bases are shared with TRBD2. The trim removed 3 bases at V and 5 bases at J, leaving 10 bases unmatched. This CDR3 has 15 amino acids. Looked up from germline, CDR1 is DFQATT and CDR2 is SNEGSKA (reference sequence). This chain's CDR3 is CSASPPAGGGETQYF. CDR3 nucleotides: TGCAGTGCTAGTCCCCCAGCGGGGGGCGGGGAGACCCAGTACTTC.

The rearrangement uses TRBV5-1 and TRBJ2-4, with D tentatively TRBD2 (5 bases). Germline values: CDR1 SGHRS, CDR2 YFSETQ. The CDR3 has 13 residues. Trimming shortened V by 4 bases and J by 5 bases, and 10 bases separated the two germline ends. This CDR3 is CASSPLRENIQYF. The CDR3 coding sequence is TGCGCCAGCAGCCCATTGCGGGAAAACATTCAGTACTTC.

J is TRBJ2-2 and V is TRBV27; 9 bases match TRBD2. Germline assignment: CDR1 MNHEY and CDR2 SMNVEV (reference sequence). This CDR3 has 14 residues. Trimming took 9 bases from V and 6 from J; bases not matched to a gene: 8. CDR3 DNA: TGTGCCAGTCATTTGCGGGGGGGCTCCGGGGAGCTGTTTTTT. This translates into CASHLRGGSGELFF.